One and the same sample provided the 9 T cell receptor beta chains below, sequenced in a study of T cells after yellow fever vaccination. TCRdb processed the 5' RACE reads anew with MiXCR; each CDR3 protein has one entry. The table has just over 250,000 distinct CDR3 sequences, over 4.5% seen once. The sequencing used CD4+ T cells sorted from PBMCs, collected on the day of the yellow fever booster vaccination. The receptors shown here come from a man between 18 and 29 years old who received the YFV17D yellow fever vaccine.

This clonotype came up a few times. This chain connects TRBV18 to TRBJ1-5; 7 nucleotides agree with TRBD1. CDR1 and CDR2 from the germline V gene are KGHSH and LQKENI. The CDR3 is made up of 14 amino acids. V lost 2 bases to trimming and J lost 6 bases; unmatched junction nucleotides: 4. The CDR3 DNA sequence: TGTGCCAGCTCACCAGACAGGGTGGGTCAGCCCCAGCATTTT. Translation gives CASSPDRVGQPQHF.

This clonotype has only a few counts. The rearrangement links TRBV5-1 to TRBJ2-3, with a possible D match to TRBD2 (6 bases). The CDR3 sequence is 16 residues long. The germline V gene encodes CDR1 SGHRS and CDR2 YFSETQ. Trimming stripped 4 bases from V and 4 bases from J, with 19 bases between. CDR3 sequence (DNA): TGCGCCAGCAGCCTGCCGGTGGCGGGGAACGCAGATACGCAGTATTTT. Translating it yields CASSLPVAGNADTQYF.

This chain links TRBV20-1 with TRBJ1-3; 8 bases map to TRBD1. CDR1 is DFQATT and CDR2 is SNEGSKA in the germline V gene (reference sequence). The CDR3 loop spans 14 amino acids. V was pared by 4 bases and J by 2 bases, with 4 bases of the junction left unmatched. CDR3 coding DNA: TGCAGTGCTAAGGACAGGGAAGCTGGAAACACCATATATTTT. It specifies CSAKDREAGNTIYF.

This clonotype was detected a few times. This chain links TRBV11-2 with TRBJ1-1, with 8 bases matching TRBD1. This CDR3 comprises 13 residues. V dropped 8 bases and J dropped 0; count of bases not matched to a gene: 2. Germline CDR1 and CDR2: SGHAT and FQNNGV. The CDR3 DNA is TGTGCCAGCCCGGACAGGGTGAACACTGAAGCTTTCTTT. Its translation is CASPDRVNTEAFF.

DNA for the CDR3: TGCAGCGTTCCTCGTGCAGGGATGTCCGGCTACACCTTC. Protein product: CSVPRAGMSGYTF. The chain joins TRBV29-1 to TRBJ1-2, with D perhaps matching TRBD1 (5 bases). Germline V gene data show CDR1 as SQVTM and CDR2 as ANQGSEA. V dropped 5 bases and J dropped 8 bases, with 18 bases sitting between them. This CDR3 spans 13 amino acids.

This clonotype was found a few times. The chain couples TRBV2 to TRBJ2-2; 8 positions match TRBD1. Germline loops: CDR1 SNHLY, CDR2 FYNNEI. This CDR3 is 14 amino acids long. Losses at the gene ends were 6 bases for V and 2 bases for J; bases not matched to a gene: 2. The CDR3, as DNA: TGTGCCAGCAGGACAGGGGTCAACACCGGGGAGCTGTTTTTT. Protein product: CASRTGVNTGELFF.

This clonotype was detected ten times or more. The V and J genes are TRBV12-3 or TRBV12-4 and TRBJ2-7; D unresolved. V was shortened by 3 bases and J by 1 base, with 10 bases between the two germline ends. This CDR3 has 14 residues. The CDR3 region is CASSLNGFSYEQYV. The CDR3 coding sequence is TGTGCCAGCAGTTTGAATGGCTTTTCCTACGAGCAGTACGTC.

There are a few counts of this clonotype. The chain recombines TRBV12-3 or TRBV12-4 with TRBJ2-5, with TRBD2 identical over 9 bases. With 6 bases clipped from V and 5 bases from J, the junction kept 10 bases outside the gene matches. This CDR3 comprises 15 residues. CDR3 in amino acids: CASSPILAGGETQYF. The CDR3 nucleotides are TGTGCCAGCAGCCCTATACTAGCGGGTGGGGAGACCCAGTACTTC.

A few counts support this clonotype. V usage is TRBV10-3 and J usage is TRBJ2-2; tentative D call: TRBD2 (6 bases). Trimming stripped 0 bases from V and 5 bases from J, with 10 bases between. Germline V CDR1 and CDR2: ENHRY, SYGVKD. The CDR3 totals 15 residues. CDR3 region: CAISESSGVTGELFF. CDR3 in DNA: TGTGCCATCAGTGAGTCCTCGGGGGTTACCGGGGAGCTGTTTTTT.